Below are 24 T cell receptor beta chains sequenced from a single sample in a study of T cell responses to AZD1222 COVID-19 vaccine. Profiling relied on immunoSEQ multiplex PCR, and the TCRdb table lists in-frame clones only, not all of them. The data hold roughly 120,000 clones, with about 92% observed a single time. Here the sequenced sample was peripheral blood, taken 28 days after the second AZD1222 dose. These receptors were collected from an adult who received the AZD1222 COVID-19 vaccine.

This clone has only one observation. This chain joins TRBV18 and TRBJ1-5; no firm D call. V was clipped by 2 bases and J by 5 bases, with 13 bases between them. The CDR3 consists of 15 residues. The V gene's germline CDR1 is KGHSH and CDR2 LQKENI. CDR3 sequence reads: CASSPRWQRDQPQHF. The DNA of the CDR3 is TGTGCCAGCTCACCAAGGTGGCAGCGCGATCAGCCCCAGCATTTT. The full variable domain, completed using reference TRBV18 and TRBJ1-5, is NAGVMQNPRHLVRRRGQEARLRCSPMKGHSHVYWYRQLPEEGLKFMVYLQKENIIDESGMPKERFSAEFPKEGPSILRIQQVVRGDSAAYFCASSPRWQRDQPQHFGDGTRLSIL.

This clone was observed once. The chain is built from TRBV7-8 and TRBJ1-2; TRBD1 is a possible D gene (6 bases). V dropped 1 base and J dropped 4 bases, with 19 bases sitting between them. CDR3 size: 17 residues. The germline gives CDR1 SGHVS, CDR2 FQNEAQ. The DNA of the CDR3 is TGTGCCAGCAGCTTAGATTCGCTTCTGGACAGACCCTATGGCTACACCTTC. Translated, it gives CASSLDSLLDRPYGYTF.

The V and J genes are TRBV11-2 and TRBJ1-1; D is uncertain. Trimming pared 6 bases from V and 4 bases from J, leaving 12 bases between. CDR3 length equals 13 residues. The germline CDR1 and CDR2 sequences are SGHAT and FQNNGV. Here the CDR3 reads CASSRRSVTEAFF. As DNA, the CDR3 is TGTGCCAGCAGTCGGCGGTCCGTCACTGAAGCTTTCTTT.

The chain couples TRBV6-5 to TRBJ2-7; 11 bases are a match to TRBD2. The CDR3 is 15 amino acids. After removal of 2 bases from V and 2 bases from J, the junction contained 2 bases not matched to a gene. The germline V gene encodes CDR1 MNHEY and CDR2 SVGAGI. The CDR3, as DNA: TGTGCCAGCAGTTACCTTAGCGGGAGGGCCTACGAGCAGTACTTC. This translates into CASSYLSGRAYEQYF.

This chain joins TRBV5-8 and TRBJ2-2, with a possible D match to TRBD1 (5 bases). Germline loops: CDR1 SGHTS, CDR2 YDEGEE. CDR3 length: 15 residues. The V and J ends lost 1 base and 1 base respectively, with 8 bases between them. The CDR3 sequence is CASSLRQKNTGELFF. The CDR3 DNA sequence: TGTGCCAGCAGCTTGAGACAGAAGAACACCGGGGAGCTGTTTTTT.

CDR3 nucleotides: TGTGCCAGCAGCCCACGGACGTCGAGGCATCAGGAGACCCAGTACTTC. Its translation: CASSPRTSRHQETQYF. V and J are TRBV11-1 and TRBJ2-5; D call uncertain. V was cut by 5 bases and J by 5 bases, with 21 bases left in between. The CDR3 extends over 16 amino acids. Germline V gene lookup returns CDR1 SGHAT and CDR2 FQDESV (reference sequence).

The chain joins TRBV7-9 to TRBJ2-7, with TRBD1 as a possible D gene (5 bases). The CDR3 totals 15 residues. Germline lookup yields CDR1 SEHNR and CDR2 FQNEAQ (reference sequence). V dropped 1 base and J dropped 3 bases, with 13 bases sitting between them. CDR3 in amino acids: CASSLEGRVDYEQYF. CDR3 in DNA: TGTGCCAGCAGCTTAGAGGGCAGGGTGGACTACGAGCAGTACTTC.

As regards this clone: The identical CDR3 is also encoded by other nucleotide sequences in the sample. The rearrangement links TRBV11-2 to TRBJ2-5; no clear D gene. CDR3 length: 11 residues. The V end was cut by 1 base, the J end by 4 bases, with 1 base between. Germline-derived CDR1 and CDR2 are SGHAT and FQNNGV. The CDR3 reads CASSLGETQYF. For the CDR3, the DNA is TGTGCCAGCAGCTTAGGAGAGACCCAGTACTTC.

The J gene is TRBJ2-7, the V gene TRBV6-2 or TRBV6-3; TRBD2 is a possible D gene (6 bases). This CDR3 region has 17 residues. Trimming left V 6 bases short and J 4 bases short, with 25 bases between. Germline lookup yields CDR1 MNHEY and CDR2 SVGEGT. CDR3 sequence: CASSDAPGASSGYEQYF. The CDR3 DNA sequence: TGTGCCAGCAGCGACGCCCCGGGAGCCTCATCAGGATACGAGCAGTACTTC.

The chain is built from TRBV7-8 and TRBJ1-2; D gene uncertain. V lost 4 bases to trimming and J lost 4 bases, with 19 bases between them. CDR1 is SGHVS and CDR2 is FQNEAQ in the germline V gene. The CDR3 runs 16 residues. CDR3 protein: CASSSRALDDLYGYTF. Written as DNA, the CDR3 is TGTGCCAGCAGCTCCCGGGCCCTAGACGACCTCTATGGCTACACCTTC.

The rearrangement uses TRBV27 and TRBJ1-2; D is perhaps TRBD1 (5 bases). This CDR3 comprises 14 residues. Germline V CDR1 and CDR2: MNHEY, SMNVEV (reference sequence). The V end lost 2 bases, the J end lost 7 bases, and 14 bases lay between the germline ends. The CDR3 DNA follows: TGTGCCAGCAGTTTAAGGCCAGGGAAGAGTGGCTACACCTTC. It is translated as CASSLRPGKSGYTF.

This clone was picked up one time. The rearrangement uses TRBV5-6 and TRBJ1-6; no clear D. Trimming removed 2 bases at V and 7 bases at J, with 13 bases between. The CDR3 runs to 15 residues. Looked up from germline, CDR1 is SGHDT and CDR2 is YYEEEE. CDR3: CASSLVRRGNSPLHF. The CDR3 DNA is TGTGCCAGCAGCTTAGTTAGGCGGGGAAATTCACCCCTCCACTTT.

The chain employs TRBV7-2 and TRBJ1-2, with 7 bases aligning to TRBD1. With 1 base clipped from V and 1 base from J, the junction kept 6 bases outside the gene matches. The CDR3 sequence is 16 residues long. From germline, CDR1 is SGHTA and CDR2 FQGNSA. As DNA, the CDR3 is TGTGCCAGCAGCTTAGGATGGACAGGCCATAACTATGGCTACACCTTC. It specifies CASSLGWTGHNYGYTF. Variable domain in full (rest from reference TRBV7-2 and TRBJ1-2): GAGVSQSPSNKVTEKGKDVELRCDPISGHTALYWYRQSLGQGLEFLIYFQGNSAPDKSGLPSDRFSAERTGGSVSTLTIQRTQQEDSAVYLCASSLGWTGHNYGYTFGSGTRLTVV.

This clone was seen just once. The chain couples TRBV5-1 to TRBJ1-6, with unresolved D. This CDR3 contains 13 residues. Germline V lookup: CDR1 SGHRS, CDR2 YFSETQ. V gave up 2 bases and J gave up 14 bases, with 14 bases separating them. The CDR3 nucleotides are TGCGCCAGCAGCTTAGGTGGGGTCCCAACCCTCCACTTT. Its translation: CASSLGGVPTLHF.

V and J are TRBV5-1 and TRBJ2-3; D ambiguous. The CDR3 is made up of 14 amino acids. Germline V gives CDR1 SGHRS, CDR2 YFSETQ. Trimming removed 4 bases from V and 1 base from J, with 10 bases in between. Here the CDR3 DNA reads TGCGCCAGCAGCCGCTGGACCCGCACAGATACGCAGTATTTT. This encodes CASSRWTRTDTQYF.

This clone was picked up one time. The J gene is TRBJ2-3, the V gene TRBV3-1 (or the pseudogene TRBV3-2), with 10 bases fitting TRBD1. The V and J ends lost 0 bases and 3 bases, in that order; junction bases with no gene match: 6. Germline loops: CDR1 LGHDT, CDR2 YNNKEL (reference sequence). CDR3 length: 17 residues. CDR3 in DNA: TGTGCCAGCAGCCAAGATGGGACAGGGGCGAGTACAGATACGCAGTATTTT. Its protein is CASSQDGTGASTDTQYF.

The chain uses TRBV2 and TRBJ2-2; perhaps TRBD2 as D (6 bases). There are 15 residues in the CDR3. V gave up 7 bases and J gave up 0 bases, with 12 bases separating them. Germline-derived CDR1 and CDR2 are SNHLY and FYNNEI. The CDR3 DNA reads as TGTGCCAGCACCGAGAGACTAGCGAACACCGGGGAGCTGTTTTTT. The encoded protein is CASTERLANTGELFF. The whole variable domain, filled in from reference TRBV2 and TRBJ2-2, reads EPEVTQTPSHQVTQMGQEVILRCVPISNHLYFYWYRQILGQKVEFLVSFYNNEISEKSEIFDDQFSVERPDGSNFTLKIRSTKLEDSAMYFCASTERLANTGELFFGEGSRLTVL.

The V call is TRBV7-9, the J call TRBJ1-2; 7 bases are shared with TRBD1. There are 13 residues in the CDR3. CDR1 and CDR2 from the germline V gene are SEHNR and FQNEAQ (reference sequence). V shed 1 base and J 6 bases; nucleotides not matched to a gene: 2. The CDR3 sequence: CASSLDRGDGYTF. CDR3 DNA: TGTGCCAGCAGCTTAGACAGGGGTGATGGCTACACCTTC.

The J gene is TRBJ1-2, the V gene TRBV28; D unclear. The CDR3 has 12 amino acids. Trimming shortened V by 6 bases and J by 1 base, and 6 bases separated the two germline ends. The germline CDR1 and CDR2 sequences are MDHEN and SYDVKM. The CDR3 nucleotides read TGTGCCAGCAGGATGGGTAACTATGGCTACACCTTC. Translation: CASRMGNYGYTF.

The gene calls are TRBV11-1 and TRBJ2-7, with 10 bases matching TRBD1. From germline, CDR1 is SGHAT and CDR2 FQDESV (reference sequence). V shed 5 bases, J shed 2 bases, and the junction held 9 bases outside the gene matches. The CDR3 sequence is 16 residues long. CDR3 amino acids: CASSHRFGQGAYEQYF. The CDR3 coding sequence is TGTGCCAGCAGCCACCGATTCGGACAGGGGGCCTACGAGCAGTACTTC.

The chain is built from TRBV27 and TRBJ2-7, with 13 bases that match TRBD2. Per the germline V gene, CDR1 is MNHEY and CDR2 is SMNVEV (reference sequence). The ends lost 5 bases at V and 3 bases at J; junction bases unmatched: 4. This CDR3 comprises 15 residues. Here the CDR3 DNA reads TGTGCCAGCAGTCCAGGACTAGCGGGAGTCTACGAGCAGTACTTC. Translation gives CASSPGLAGVYEQYF.

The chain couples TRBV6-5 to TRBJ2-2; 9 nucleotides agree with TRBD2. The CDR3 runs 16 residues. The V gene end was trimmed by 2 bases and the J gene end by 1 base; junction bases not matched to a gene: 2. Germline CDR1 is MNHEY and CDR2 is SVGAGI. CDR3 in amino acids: CASSYLSGGNTGELFF. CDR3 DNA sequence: TGTGCCAGCAGTTACCTTAGCGGGGGGAACACCGGGGAGCTGTTTTTT.

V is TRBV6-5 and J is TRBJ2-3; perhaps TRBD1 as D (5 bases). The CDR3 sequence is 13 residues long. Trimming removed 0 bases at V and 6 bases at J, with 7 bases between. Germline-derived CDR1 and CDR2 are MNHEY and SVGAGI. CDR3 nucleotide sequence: TGTGCCAGCAGTTACTCACAGGCTGATACGCAGTATTTT. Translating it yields CASSYSQADTQYF.

The CDR3 DNA reads TGTGCCAGCAGCTCAAACCAGGGGAGGGGTGTTGAAAAACTGTTTTTT. Translated, it gives CASSSNQGRGVEKLFF. V gene TRBV11-2 combines with J gene TRBJ1-4; tentative D call: TRBD1 (6 bases). The CDR3 is 16 residues long. V lost 4 bases and J lost 7, with 19 bases in between. Germline V gene data show CDR1 as SGHAT and CDR2 as FQNNGV.